Below, 3 T cell receptor beta chains from the same sample are listed, as sequenced in a study of OX40 agonist ivuxolimab in advanced cancers. Assay: immunoSEQ multiplex PCR; the TCRdb copy retains only in-frame clones and omits some. The table shows about 35,000 clones, with approximately 72% occurring only once. Sequences were derived from CD4+ or CD8+ T cells sorted from blood, sampled in a trial of the OX40 agonist ivuxolimab. Receptors were obtained from an adult with an advanced solid tumor such as melanoma, head and neck, liver or kidney cancer.

The chain couples TRBV28 to TRBJ2-7; D gene ambiguous. The CDR3 is 12 amino acids. CDR1 MDHEN and CDR2 SYDVKM come from the germline V gene. V dropped 8 bases and J dropped 1 base, with 9 bases sitting between them. CDR3 amino acids: CASWSASYEQYF. CDR3 DNA: TGTGCCAGCTGGTCAGCATCCTACGAGCAGTACTTC. Full variable domain (remainder filled in from reference TRBV28 and TRBJ2-7): DVKVTQSSRYLVKRTGEKVFLECVQDMDHENMFWYRQDPGLGLRLIYFSYDVKMKEKGDIPEGYSVSREKKERFSLILESASTNQTSMYLCASWSASYEQYFGPGTRLTVT.

The genes are TRBV19 and TRBJ2-3; 7 positions match TRBD2. The ends lost 5 bases at V and 1 base at J; junction bases unmatched: 3. The CDR3 is 14 amino acids. Germline V CDR1 and CDR2: LNHDA, SQIVND (reference sequence). CDR3 bases: TGTGCCAGTAGTGTAAGCGGGGGCACAGATACGCAGTATTTT. Translation gives CASSVSGGTDTQYF.

Remarks on this clone: One end of the junction does not line up with germline, which may come from a read error. This chain links TRBV7-7 with TRBJ2-2; D possibly corresponds to TRBD1 (8 bases). This CDR3 has 15 amino acids. Looked up from germline, CDR1 is SSHAT and CDR2 is FNYEAQ (reference sequence). CDR3 sequence (DNA): TGTGCTAGCAGCCCTACAGGGGGGGTCACCGGGGAGCTGTTTTTT. This sequence encodes CASSPTGGVTGELFF.